The clone carrying this TCR beta chain has just a few counts. The sample originates from a study of HIV-infected patients and healthy controls. Per germline, CDR1 SGHTA and CDR2 FQGTGA. Trimming removed 1 base at V and 0 bases at J, with 13 bases between. The CDR3 totals 17 residues. TCRdb re-analysed the 5' RACE reads in MiXCR, keeping a single row per CDR3 protein. The data hold some 20,000 distinct CDR3 sequences, with approximately 18% observed a single time. Material: CD8+ T cells from blood. V gene TRBV7-3 combines with J gene TRBJ2-1; D is perhaps TRBD2 (6 bases). The sequence derives from a human donor in good health. The CDR3: CASSLILAPSSYNEQFF. The CDR3 DNA follows: TGTGCCAGCAGCTTAATACTAGCCCCTAGCTCCTACAATGAGCAGTTCTTC. Drawing the rest from reference TRBV7-3 and TRBJ2-1, the complete variable domain is GAGVSQTPSNKVTEKGKYVELRCDPISGHTALYWYRQSLGQGPEFLIYFQGTGAADDSGLPNDRFFAVRPEGSVSTLKIQRTERGDSAVYLCASSLILAPSSYNEQFFGPGTRLTVL.